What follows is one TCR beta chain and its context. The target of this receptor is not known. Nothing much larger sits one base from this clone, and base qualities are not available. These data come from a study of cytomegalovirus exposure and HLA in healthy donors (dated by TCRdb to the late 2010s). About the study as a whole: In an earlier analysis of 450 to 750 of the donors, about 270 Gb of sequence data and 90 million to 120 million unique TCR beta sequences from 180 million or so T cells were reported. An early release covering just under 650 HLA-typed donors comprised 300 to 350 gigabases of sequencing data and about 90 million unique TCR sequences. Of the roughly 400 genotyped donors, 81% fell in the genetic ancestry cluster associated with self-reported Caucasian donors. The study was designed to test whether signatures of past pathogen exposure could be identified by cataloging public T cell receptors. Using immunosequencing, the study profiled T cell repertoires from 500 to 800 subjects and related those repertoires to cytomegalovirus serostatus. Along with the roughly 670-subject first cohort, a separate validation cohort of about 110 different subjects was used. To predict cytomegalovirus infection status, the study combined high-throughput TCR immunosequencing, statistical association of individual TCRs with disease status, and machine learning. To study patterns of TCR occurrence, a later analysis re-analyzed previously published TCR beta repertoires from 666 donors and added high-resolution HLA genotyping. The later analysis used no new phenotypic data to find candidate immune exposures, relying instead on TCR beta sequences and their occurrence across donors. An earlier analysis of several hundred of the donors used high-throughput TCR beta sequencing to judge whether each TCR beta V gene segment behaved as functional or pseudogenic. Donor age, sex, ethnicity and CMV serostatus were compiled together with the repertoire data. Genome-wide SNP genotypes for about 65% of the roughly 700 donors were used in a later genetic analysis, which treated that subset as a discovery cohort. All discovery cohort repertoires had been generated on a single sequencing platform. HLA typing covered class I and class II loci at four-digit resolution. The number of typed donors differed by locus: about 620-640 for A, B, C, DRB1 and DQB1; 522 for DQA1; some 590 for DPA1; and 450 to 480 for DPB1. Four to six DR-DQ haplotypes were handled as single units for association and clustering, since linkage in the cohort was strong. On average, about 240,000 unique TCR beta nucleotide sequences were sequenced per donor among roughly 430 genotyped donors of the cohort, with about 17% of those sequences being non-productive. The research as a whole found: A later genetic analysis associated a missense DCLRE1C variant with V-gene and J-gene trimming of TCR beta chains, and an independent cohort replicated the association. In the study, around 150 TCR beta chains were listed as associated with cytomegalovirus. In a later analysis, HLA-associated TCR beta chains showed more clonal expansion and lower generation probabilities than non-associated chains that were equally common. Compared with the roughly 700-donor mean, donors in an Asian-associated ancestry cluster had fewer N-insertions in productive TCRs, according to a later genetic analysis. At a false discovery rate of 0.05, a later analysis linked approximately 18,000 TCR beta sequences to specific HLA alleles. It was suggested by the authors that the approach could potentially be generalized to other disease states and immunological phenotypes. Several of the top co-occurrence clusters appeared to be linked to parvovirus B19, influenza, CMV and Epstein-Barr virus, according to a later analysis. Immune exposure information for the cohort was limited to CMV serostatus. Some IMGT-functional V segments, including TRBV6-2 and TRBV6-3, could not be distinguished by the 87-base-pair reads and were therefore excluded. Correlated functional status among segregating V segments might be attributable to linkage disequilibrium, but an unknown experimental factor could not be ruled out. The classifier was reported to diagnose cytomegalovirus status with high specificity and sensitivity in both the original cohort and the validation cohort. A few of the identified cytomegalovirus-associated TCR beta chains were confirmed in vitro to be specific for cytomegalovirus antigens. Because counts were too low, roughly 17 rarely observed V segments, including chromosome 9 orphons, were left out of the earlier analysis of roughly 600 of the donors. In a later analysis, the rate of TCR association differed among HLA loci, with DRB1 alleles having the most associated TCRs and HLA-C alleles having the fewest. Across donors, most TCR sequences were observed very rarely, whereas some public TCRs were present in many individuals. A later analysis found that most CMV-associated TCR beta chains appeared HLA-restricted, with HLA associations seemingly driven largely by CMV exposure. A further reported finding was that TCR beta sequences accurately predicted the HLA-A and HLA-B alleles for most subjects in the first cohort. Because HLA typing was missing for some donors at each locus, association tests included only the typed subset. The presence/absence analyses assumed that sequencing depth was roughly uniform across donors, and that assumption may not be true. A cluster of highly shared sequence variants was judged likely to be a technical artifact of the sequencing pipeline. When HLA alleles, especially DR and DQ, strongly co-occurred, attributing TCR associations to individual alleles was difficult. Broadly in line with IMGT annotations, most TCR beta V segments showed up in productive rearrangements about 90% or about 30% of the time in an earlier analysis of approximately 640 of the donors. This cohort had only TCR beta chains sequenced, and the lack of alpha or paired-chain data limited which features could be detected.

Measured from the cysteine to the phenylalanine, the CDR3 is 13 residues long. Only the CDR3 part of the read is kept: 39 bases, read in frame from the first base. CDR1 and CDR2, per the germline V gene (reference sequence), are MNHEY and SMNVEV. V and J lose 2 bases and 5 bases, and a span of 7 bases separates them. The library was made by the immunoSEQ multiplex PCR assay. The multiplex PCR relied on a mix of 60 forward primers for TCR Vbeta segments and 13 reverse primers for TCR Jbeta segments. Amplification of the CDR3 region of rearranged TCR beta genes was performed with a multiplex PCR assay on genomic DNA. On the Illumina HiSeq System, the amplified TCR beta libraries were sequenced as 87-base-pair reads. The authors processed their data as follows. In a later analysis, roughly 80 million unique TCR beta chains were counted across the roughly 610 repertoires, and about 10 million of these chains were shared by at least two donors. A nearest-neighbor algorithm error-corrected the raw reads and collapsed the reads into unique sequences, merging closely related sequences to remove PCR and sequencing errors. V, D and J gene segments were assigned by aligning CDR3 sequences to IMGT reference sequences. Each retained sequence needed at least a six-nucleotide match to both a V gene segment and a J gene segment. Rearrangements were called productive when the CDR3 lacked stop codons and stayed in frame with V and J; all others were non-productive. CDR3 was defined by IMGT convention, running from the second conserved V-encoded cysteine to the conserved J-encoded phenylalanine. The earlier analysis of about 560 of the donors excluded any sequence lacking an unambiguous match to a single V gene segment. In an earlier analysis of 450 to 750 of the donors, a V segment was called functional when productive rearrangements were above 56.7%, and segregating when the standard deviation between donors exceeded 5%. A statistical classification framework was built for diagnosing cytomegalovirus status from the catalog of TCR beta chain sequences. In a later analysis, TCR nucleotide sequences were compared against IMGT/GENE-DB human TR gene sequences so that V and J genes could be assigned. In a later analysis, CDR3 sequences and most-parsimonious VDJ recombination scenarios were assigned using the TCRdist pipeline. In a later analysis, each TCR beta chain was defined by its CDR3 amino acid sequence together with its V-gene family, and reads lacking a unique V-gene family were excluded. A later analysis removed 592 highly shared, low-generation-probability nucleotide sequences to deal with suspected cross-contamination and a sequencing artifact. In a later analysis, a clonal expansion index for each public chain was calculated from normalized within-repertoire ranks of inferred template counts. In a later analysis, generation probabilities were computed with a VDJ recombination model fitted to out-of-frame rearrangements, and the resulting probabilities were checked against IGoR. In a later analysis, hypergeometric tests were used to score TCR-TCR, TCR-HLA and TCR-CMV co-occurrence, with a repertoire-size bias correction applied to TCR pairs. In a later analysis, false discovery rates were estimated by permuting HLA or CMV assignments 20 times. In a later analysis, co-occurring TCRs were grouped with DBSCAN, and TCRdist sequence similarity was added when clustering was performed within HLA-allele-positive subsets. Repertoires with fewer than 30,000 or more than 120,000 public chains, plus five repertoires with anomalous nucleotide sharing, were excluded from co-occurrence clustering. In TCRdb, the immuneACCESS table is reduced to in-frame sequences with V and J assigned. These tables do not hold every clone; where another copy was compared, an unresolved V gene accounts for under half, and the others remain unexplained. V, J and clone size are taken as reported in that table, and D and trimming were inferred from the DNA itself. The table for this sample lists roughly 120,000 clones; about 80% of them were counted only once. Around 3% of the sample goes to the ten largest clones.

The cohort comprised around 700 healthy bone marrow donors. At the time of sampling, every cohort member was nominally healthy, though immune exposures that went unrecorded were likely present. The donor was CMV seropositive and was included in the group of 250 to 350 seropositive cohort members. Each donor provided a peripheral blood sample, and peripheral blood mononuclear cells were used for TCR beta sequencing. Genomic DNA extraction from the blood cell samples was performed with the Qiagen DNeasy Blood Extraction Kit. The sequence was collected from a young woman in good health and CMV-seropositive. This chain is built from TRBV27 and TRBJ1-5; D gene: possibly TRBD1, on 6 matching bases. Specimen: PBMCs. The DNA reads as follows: TGTGCCAGCAGTTTAGAGGGGGATCAGCCCCAGCATTTT. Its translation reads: CASSLEGDQPQHF.